This note documents a single T cell receptor beta chain sequence. Antigen: not known. The data derive from a study of cytomegalovirus exposure and HLA in healthy donors. Study findings and constraints: Later analysis demonstrated an association between a missense DCLRE1C variant and TCR beta V- and J-gene trimming. A classifier reportedly called cytomegalovirus status with high sensitivity and specificity. In a later analysis, the majority of CMV-associated beta chains seemingly showed HLA restriction. Relative to equally common others, HLA-associated TCR beta chains showed greater clonal expansion in a later analysis.

V was pared by 6 bases and J by 1 base, with 3 bases of the junction left unmatched. Germline V gene lookup returns CDR1 MNHNS and CDR2 SASEGT. This CDR3 contains 13 residues. A multiplex PCR was run with 60 Vbeta primers and 13 Jbeta primers. Assay: immunoSEQ multiplex PCR; the TCRdb copy retains only in-frame clones and omits some. Of about 140,000 clones listed, more than 75% are singletons. The source is a woman aged 40 to 50 in good health and CMV-seropositive. The chain joins TRBV6-1 to TRBJ2-7; TRBD2 aligns across 7 bases. The sequenced sample was PBMCs. The CDR3 spells CASRGGVSYEQYF. In nucleotides, the CDR3 is TGTGCCAGCAGGGGGGGGGTTTCCTACGAGCAGTACTTC.